One and the same sample provided the 28 T cell receptor beta chains below, sequenced in a study of shared clonotypes between healthy human individuals. Profiled with immunoSEQ multiplex PCR; TCRdb holds only in-frame clones, not every one. Among approximately 600,000 clones listed, around 95% were seen once. Cells designated naive CD8 were CD45RO-negative and were positively selected for CCR7, with terminally differentiated effector memory CD45RA+ cells excluded. Material for sequencing was naive CD8+ T cells sorted from blood. The receptors derive from a woman under 40 in good health.

This clone showed up just once. The DNA of the CDR3 is TGCGCCAGCGCCCCCCCTGAGAGTAACTATGGCTACACCTTC. As protein: CASAPPESNYGYTF. This chain links TRBV10-2 with TRBJ1-2; D is uncertain. Trimming removed 8 bases from V and 1 base from J, with 14 bases in between. The CDR3 contains 14 residues. Per the germline V gene, CDR1 is WSHSY and CDR2 is SAAADI.

Concerning this clone itself: Other DNA sequences in this specimen translate into the identical CDR3. The chain uses TRBV27 and TRBJ1-1; D gene unclear. Between the trimmed V and J ends, which lost 6 bases and 1 base, there was a span of 9 bases. Germline CDR1 reads MNHEY; CDR2 reads SMNVEV (reference sequence). CDR3 length equals 13 residues. CDR3 amino acids: CASSPGGNTEAFF. Here the CDR3 DNA reads TGTGCCAGCAGCCCAGGAGGGAACACTGAAGCTTTCTTT.

This chain connects TRBV5-6 to TRBJ2-3, with D perhaps given as TRBD1 or TRBD2 (6 bases each). Germline assignment: CDR1 SGHDT and CDR2 YYEEEE. Between the trimmed V and J ends, which lost 2 bases and 1 base, there was a span of 11 bases. There are 15 residues in the CDR3. The CDR3: CASSFGGGGTDTQYF. The CDR3 DNA reads as TGTGCCAGCAGCTTCGGGGGCGGTGGCACAGATACGCAGTATTTT.

This clone showed up just once. V and J are TRBV10-3 and TRBJ2-7; D gene ambiguous. CDR3 size: 11 residues. Germline V gives CDR1 ENHRY, CDR2 SYGVKD. Trimming removed 10 bases at V and 3 bases at J, with 10 bases between. CDR3 residues: CATVDDYEQYF. The DNA for the CDR3 is TGTGCCACAGTGGACGACTACGAGCAGTACTTC.

The chain is built from TRBV6-5 and TRBJ2-7, with 12 bases lining up with TRBD2. The ends lost 2 bases at V and 4 bases at J; junction bases unmatched: 3. Germline CDR1 and CDR2: MNHEY and SVGAGI. CDR3 length equals 15 residues. CDR3 loop: CASSYRLAGDYEQYF. The CDR3 bases are TGTGCCAGCAGTTACAGACTAGCGGGAGATTACGAGCAGTACTTC.

This clone was counted once. This chain links TRBV5-1 with TRBJ2-1; D may be TRBD1 (5 bases). Germline CDR1 SGHRS, CDR2 YFSETQ. The CDR3 is made up of 14 amino acids. V gave up 0 bases and J gave up 5 bases, with 9 bases separating them. Written as DNA, the CDR3 is TGCGCCAGCAGCTTGGAGGGGTTCCACAATGAGCAGTTCTTC. This translates into CASSLEGFHNEQFF.

The rearrangement links TRBV4-2 to TRBJ2-7, with TRBD1 as a possible D gene (6 bases). The V end lost 5 bases, the J end lost 4 bases, and 18 bases lay between the germline ends. Per germline, CDR1 LGHNA and CDR2 YNFKEQ. The CDR3 contains 15 residues. The CDR3 sequence is CASSSGTPTIYEQYF. The CDR3 bases are TGTGCCAGCAGCTCAGGGACACCTACAATTTACGAGCAGTACTTC.

The V and J genes are TRBV15 and TRBJ2-3; no firm D call. Per germline, CDR1 LNHNV and CDR2 YYDKDF (reference sequence). V lost 8 bases and J lost 2, with 11 bases in between. The CDR3 has 13 amino acids. CDR3 sequence: CATGPSFTDTQYF. CDR3 in DNA: TGTGCCACCGGACCGTCTTTCACAGATACGCAGTATTTT.

The rearrangement uses TRBV6-1 and TRBJ2-7, with 9 bases matching TRBD1. Trimming took 7 bases from V and 6 from J; bases not matched to a gene: 7. This CDR3 is built from 13 residues. Germline assignment: CDR1 MNHNS and CDR2 SASEGT. CDR3 nucleotides: TGTGCCAGCACCGGGACAGGGAATGGCGAGCAGTACTTC. Amino acid sequence: CASTGTGNGEQYF.

This rearrangement joins TRBV7-9 to TRBJ2-1; TRBD1 matches at 7 bases. V dropped 6 bases and J dropped 6; count of bases not matched to a gene: 5. The CDR3 length is 13 residues. Germline values: CDR1 SEHNR, CDR2 FQNEAQ (reference sequence). The CDR3 region is CASRLTGRNEQFF. DNA of the CDR3: TGTGCCAGCAGATTGACAGGGCGCAATGAGCAGTTCTTC.

The table lists this clone with a count of one. The chain uses TRBV11-2 and TRBJ2-3; the D gene is possibly TRBD2 (5 bases). V dropped 2 bases and J dropped 2 bases, with 17 bases sitting between them. The length of the CDR3 is 17 residues. CDR1 and CDR2 (germline): SGHAT, FQNNGV. The CDR3 nucleotides read TGTGCCAGCAGCTTACTGGGGAGACCTATGTACACAGATACGCAGTATTTT. It encodes CASSLLGRPMYTDTQYF.

This clone showed up just a few times. This CDR3 is also generated by other DNA sequences in the sample. The V call is TRBV27, the J call TRBJ2-1; D is ambiguous. The CDR3 is made up of 11 amino acids. Trimming removed 5 bases at V and 4 bases at J, with 3 bases between. CDR1 is MNHEY, CDR2 SMNVEV, per germline (reference sequence). CDR3 residues: CASSQYNEQFF. The CDR3 region has the DNA TGTGCCAGCAGTCAATACAATGAGCAGTTCTTC.

The rearrangement uses TRBV11-1 and TRBJ1-2; D uncertain. The CDR3 loop spans 15 amino acids. Germline V gene lookup returns CDR1 SGHAT and CDR2 FQDESV (reference sequence). Trimming took off 2 bases at V and 0 bases at J, with 10 bases between the two ends. The chain's CDR3 is CASSLSYGSNYGYTF. The DNA for the CDR3 is TGTGCCAGCAGCTTATCTTACGGTTCTAACTATGGCTACACCTTC. The entire variable domain, with the rest obtained from reference TRBV11-1 and TRBJ1-2, is as follows: EAEVAQSPRYKITEKSQAVAFWCDPISGHATLYWYRQILGQGPELLVQFQDESVVDDSQLPKDRFSAERLKGVDSTLKIQPAELGDSAMYLCASSLSYGSNYGYTFGSGTRLTVV.

V is TRBV14 and J is TRBJ2-7; 10 bases agree with TRBD2. There are 16 residues in the CDR3. Trimming at V came to 2 bases and at J to 0 bases, leaving 4 bases not matched to a gene. Germline V gene sequence: CDR1 SGHDN, CDR2 FVKESK. The CDR3 DNA sequence: TGTGCCAGCAGCCAACTAGCGGGAGCGTTCTCCTACGAGCAGTACTTC. It translates to CASSQLAGAFSYEQYF.

The chain uses TRBV6-1 and TRBJ1-5; 7 positions match TRBD1. The CDR3 has 17 residues. V was clipped by 4 bases and J by 2 bases; unmatched bases: 11. CDR1 and CDR2 (germline): MNHNS, SASEGT. The CDR3 region has the DNA TGTGCCAGCAGTGGACAGGGTGTTGCAGTTGGCAATCAGCCCCAGCATTTT. Protein sequence: CASSGQGVAVGNQPQHF.

This chain joins TRBV28 and TRBJ1-5; D is unresolved. This CDR3 is built from 15 residues. V was trimmed by 3 bases and J by 3 bases, leaving 12 bases between them. The germline gives CDR1 MDHEN, CDR2 SYDVKM. The CDR3 reads CASSLRVYVNQPQHF. The CDR3 DNA is TGTGCCAGCAGTTTGAGGGTTTACGTCAATCAGCCCCAGCATTTT.

The gene calls are TRBV19 and TRBJ2-5; the D gene is possibly TRBD1 (6 bases). Gene TRBJ2-7 matches the end of the DNA better, so the J call may be wrong. Looked up from germline, CDR1 is LNHDA and CDR2 is SQIVND (reference sequence). This CDR3 is 13 amino acids long. DNA for the CDR3: TGTGCCAGTAGTAACAGGGTTCAGTACGAGCAGTACTTC. Its translation is CASSNRVQYEQYF.

This chain joins TRBV29-1 and TRBJ1-3, with TRBD1 matching 7 bases. This CDR3 has 16 residues. J lost 0 bases, V lost 3 bases, and 8 bases had no gene match. The germline gives CDR1 SQVTM, CDR2 ANQGSEA. CDR3 DNA: TGCAGCGTTGAGTCGACAGGGTGGAACTCTGGAAACACCATATATTTT. Protein product: CSVESTGWNSGNTIYF. The full variable domain, in which reference TRBV29-1 and TRBJ1-3 provide the parts outside the CDR3, is SAVISQKPSRDICQRGTSLTIQCQVDSQVTMMFWYRQQPGQSLTLIATANQGSEATYESGFVIDKFPISRPNLTFSTLTVSNMSPEDSSIYLCSVESTGWNSGNTIYFGEGSWLTVV.

The chain has TRBV30 and TRBJ2-7, with 9 bases matching TRBD2. Germline assignment: CDR1 GTSNPN and CDR2 SVGIG (reference sequence). This CDR3 contains 14 residues. The ends lost 8 bases at V and 2 bases at J; junction bases unmatched: 10. Written as DNA, the CDR3 is TGTGCCGGAGAAGTAGCGGGAGATGCCTACGAGCAGTACTTC. Its protein product is CAGEVAGDAYEQYF. Together with reference TRBV30 and TRBJ2-7, the CDR3 gives the full variable domain: SQTIHQWPATLVQPVGSPLSLECTVEGTSNPNLYWYRQAAGRGLQLLFYSVGIGQISSEVPQNLSASRPQDRQFILSSKKLLLSDSGFYLCAGEVAGDAYEQYFGPGTRLTVT.

The gene calls are TRBV28 and TRBJ2-3; 9 positions agree with TRBD1. Germline V gives CDR1 MDHEN, CDR2 SYDVKM. CDR3 size: 14 residues. Germline trimming cut 7 bases from V and 5 bases from J; bases unmatched to any gene: 7. CDR3 loop: CASNDRGGLDTQYF. The CDR3, as DNA: TGTGCCAGCAACGACAGGGGGGGTTTAGATACGCAGTATTTT.

The chain links TRBV5-1 to TRBJ2-7, with 9 bases that match TRBD1. Trimming cost V 4 bases and J 3 bases; bases outside gene matches: 11. The CDR3 spans 16 residues. Germline V gene data show CDR1 as SGHRS and CDR2 as YFSETQ. CDR3: CASSKGQGGPRYEQYF. For the CDR3, the DNA is TGCGCCAGCAGCAAGGGACAGGGAGGCCCACGCTACGAGCAGTACTTC. Filled out from reference TRBV5-1 and TRBJ2-7, the complete variable domain reads KAGVTQTPRYLIKTRGQQVTLSCSPISGHRSVSWYQQTPGQGLQFLFEYFSETQRNKGNFPGRFSGRQFSNSRSEMNVSTLELGDSALYLCASSKGQGGPRYEQYFGPGTRLTVT.

This chain uses TRBV27 with TRBJ2-5; D is perhaps TRBD1 (5 bases). Germline CDR1 and CDR2: MNHEY and SMNVEV (reference sequence). The V and J ends lost 0 bases and 5 bases respectively, with 16 bases between them. The CDR3 totals 16 residues. In nucleotides, the CDR3 is TGTGCCAGCAGTTTATCTCCCAGGGTGGTGGGGGAGACCCAGTACTTC. This translates into CASSLSPRVVGETQYF.

The chain joins TRBV28 to TRBJ1-1; D uncertain. CDR3 size: 14 residues. Germline CDR1 and CDR2: MDHEN and SYDVKM. The V and J ends lost 6 bases and 3 bases respectively, with 14 bases between them. CDR3 in DNA: TGTGCCAGCAGCCAATCCCCTTGGGACACTGAAGCTTTCTTT. Its protein product is CASSQSPWDTEAFF.

The V call is TRBV5-6, the J call TRBJ2-1; D perhaps matches TRBD1 (6 bases). Looked up from germline, CDR1 is SGHDT and CDR2 is YYEEEE. This CDR3 is built from 12 residues. Trimming stripped 3 bases from V and 8 bases from J, with 9 bases between. CDR3 loop: CASSYRVDEQFF. As DNA, the CDR3 is TGTGCCAGCAGCTACAGGGTCGATGAGCAGTTCTTC.

This clone has only one observation. Other DNA sequences in the same sample also yield this CDR3. The V gene is TRBV27, the J gene TRBJ2-1; 14 nucleotides match TRBD2. V shed 6 bases and J 7 bases; nucleotides not matched to a gene: 5. The germline gives CDR1 MNHEY, CDR2 SMNVEV (reference sequence). CDR3 length: 15 amino acids. Here the CDR3 DNA reads TGTGCCAGCAGCTCCGGGACTAGCGGGAGTAATGAGCAGTTCTTC. Translation gives CASSSGTSGSNEQFF.

The V and J genes are TRBV30 and TRBJ1-1; no definite D call. Trimming shortened V by 0 bases and J by 0 bases, and 8 bases separated the two germline ends. Germline loops: CDR1 GTSNPN, CDR2 SVGIG (reference sequence). CDR3 length equals 14 residues. This CDR3 reads CAWSVSLMNTEAFF. As DNA, the CDR3 is TGTGCCTGGAGTGTTAGCTTGATGAACACTGAAGCTTTCTTT.

The genes are TRBV15 and TRBJ1-4; D remains ambiguous. Trimming removed 3 bases at V and 4 bases at J, with 12 bases between. This CDR3 has 15 residues. Germline V CDR1 and CDR2: LNHNV, YYDKDF (reference sequence). CDR3 residues: CATSRVPTLNEKLFF. In DNA, the CDR3 is TGTGCCACCAGCAGGGTTCCGACCCTTAATGAAAAACTGTTTTTT. Together with reference TRBV15 and TRBJ1-4, the CDR3 gives the full variable domain: DAMVIQNPRYQVTQFGKPVTLSCSQTLNHNVMYWYQQKSSQAPKLLFHYYDKDFNNEADTPDNFQSRRPNTSFCFLDIRSPGLGDTAMYLCATSRVPTLNEKLFFGSGTQLSVL.

With regard to this clone: An end of the junction differs from the germline gene, which may be a read error. The chain recombines TRBV5-1 with TRBJ2-7; D uncertain. The CDR3 consists of 13 residues. Germline loops: CDR1 SGHRS, CDR2 YFSETQ. The CDR3 DNA is TGCGCCAGCAGTTTGGGCGCAACCGGACAGCAGTACTTC. Protein sequence: CASSLGATGQQYF.